This T cell receptor beta chain was observed in a study of Ad26.COV2.S vaccination and SARS-CoV-2 variants. Study at large: Participants got Ad26.COV2.S intramuscularly, once or twice 56 days apart.

Germline V gives CDR1 LGHDT, CDR2 YNNKEL (reference sequence). The CDR3 runs 15 residues. V lost 3 bases and J lost 6; bases outside the gene matches: 9. Treatment described: some 20 received Ad26.COV2.S at low or high dose, single or two shots; several received placebo; per-sample allocation not given. Sampling occurred on day 63 after the first vaccine or placebo injection. Here immunoSEQ multiplex PCR was the method, and the copy in TCRdb shows in-frame clones only, minus some. Here the sample spans over 300,000 clones, about four fifths being singletons. J is TRBJ1-2 and V is TRBV3-1 (or the pseudogene TRBV3-2), with 8 bases aligning to TRBD1. The sample in question was peripheral blood, obtained in a trial of Ad26.COV2.S vaccine versus placebo. This clonotype originated in a person between 18 and 59 years old who received the Ad26.COV2.S COVID-19 vaccine or a placebo. This CDR3 reads CASSHKDRGRNGYTF. CDR3 DNA sequence: TGTGCCAGCAGCCATAAAGACAGGGGACGTAATGGCTACACCTTC.